This T cell receptor beta chain was retrieved from a study of blood T cell repertoires in COVID-19. On the study more broadly: Acute and convalescent COVID-19 samples came from the United States, Italy and Spain. In each case, the material was cDNA or gDNA derived from T cells, B-cell-depleted T cells, or PBMCs.

The protocol was immunoSEQ multiplex PCR, while the TCRdb copy is restricted to in-frame clones and leaves out a portion. Of 56,000 or so clones listed, less than 90% are singletons. This CDR3 is built from 14 residues. The J segment lost 6 bases and the V segment lost 5 bases, leaving 5 bases of the junction unmatched. Germline-derived CDR1 and CDR2 are SGHVS and FQNEAQ. Sequenced input: peripheral blood. This clonotype was obtained from a human donor in a cohort sampled during active COVID-19. The chain couples TRBV7-8 to TRBJ2-1, with 9 positions matching TRBD1. CDR3 residues: CASSPGTGSNEQFF. As DNA, the CDR3 is TGTGCCAGCAGCCCCGGGACAGGGTCCAATGAGCAGTTCTTC. The whole variable domain, remainder taken from reference TRBV7-8 and TRBJ2-1, is GAGVSQSPRYKVAKRGQDVALRCDPISGHVSLFWYQQALGQGPEFLTYFQNEAQLDKSGLPSDRFFAERPEGSVSTLKIQRTQQEDSAVYLCASSPGTGSNEQFFGPGTRLTVL.